This paragraph reports one T cell receptor beta chain. Its antigen is not identified. Generated by immunoSEQ multiplex PCR, the TCRdb table keeps only in-frame clones and is missing some. The sample records under 90,000 clones, 80% being singletons. This entry is derived from a study of T cell clones after liver transplantation. Background on the study: HCV positivity affected three of eight recipients; the rest lacked autoimmune or viral indications. Until 12-24 months post-transplant, subjects got standard immunosuppression and no induction. Study-wide points: Graft donor-reactive T cells possibly entered the graft instead of undergoing deletion. Low donor cell numbers restricted donor-reactive repertoire measurement in a couple of subjects.

Germline CDR1 reads SEHNR; CDR2 reads FQNEAQ (reference sequence). V dropped 4 bases and J dropped 11; count of bases not matched to a gene: 10. The length of the CDR3 is 13 residues. The sequencing here drew on CD4+ T cells from blood, taken before liver transplant. The chain employs TRBV7-9 and TRBJ1-1; 7 bases align to TRBD1. This clonotype originated in a human donor who received a liver transplant. The CDR3 loop reads CASSSLAQGRAFF. CDR3 nucleotides: TGTGCCAGCAGCTCGTTAGCACAGGGGAGGGCTTTCTTT.